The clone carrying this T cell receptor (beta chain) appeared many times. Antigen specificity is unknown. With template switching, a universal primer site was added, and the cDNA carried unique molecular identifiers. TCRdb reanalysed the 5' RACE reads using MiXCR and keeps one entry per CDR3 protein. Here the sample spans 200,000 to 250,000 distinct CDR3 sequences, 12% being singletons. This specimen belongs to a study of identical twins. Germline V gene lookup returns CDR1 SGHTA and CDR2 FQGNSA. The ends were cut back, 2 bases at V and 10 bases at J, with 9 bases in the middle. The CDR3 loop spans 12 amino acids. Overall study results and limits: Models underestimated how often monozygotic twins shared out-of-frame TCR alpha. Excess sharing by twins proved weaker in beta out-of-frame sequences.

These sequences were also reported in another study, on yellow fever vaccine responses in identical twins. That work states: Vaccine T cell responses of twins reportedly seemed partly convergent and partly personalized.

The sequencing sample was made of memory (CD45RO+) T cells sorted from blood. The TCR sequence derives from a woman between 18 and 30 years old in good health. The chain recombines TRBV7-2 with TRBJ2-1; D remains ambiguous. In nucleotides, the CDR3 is TGTGCCAGCAGCTTACCCTGGCGGGAGCAGTTCTTC. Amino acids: CASSLPWREQFF.